This passage covers 12 T cell receptor beta chains from one sample sequenced in a study of blood T cell repertoires in COVID-19. Profiled with immunoSEQ multiplex PCR; TCRdb holds only in-frame clones, not every one. The sample includes approximately 270,000 clones, 70% to 90% of them seen just once. The material sequenced was PBMCs or T cells enriched from blood (not recorded which). These receptor sequences come from a man aged 40-55 years who had recovered from COVID-19.

V gene TRBV29-1 combines with J gene TRBJ1-1, with D uncertain. This CDR3 has 12 amino acids. Trimming stripped 4 bases from V and 3 bases from J, with 9 bases between. Per the germline V gene, CDR1 is SQVTM and CDR2 is ANQGSEA. CDR3 nucleotide sequence: TGCAGCGTTGCCGAGGGAGACACTGAAGCTTTCTTT. Amino acids: CSVAEGDTEAFF. The whole variable domain, filled in from reference TRBV29-1 and TRBJ1-1, reads SAVISQKPSRDICQRGTSLTIQCQVDSQVTMMFWYRQQPGQSLTLIATANQGSEATYESGFVIDKFPISRPNLTFSTLTVSNMSPEDSSIYLCSVAEGDTEAFFGQGTRLTVV.

This clone was seen only once. The chain uses TRBV6-5 and TRBJ2-2, with TRBD1 matching over 7 bases. This CDR3 contains 15 residues. Germline V gives CDR1 MNHEY, CDR2 SVGAGI. V trimming: 8 bases; J trimming: 3 bases; junction bases outside the gene matches: 9. The CDR3 DNA reads as TGTGCCAGCGGCCTTAGGGGGCGGGACACCGGGGAGCTGTTTTTT. Amino acids: CASGLRGRDTGELFF.

This rearrangement joins TRBV6-5 to TRBJ1-1; perhaps TRBD1 as D (5 bases). V was shortened by 0 bases and J by 0 bases, with 8 bases between the two germline ends. The CDR3 length is 15 residues. CDR1 is MNHEY, CDR2 SVGAGI, per germline. CDR3 in amino acids: CASSYSTDMNTEAFF. Here the CDR3 DNA reads TGTGCCAGCAGTTACTCGACAGACATGAACACTGAAGCTTTCTTT.

This sequence joins TRBV27 and TRBJ2-6; D is undetermined. V lost 2 bases and J lost 4, with 9 bases in between. The CDR3 loop spans 15 amino acids. Per germline, CDR1 MNHEY and CDR2 SMNVEV (reference sequence). CDR3 region: CASSLGLAGANVLTF. The CDR3 nucleotides read TGTGCCAGCAGTTTAGGCCTCGCCGGGGCCAACGTCCTGACTTTC.

The gene calls are TRBV15 and TRBJ1-2; TRBD1 is a possible D gene (6 bases). This CDR3 comprises 16 residues. The germline gives CDR1 LNHNV, CDR2 YYDKDF (reference sequence). Trimming removed 3 bases at V and 6 bases at J, with 20 bases between. CDR3 loop: CATSRGLGLGADGYTF. The CDR3 nucleotides read TGTGCCACCAGCAGGGGTCTCGGTCTGGGGGCGGATGGCTACACCTTC.

This rearrangement joins TRBV5-1 to TRBJ1-1, with 11 bases that match TRBD1. J gave up 4 bases and V 4 bases, and 12 bases lay outside the gene matches. Germline assignment: CDR1 SGHRS and CDR2 YFSETQ. The CDR3 is made up of 17 amino acids. CDR3 loop: CASSIGNTGTGGTEAFF. CDR3 nucleotide sequence: TGCGCCAGCAGCATAGGCAACACCGGGACAGGGGGCACTGAAGCTTTCTTT. Variable domain in full (rest from reference TRBV5-1 and TRBJ1-1): KAGVTQTPRYLIKTRGQQVTLSCSPISGHRSVSWYQQTPGQGLQFLFEYFSETQRNKGNFPGRFSGRQFSNSRSEMNVSTLELGDSALYLCASSIGNTGTGGTEAFFGQGTRLTVV.

V usage is TRBV19 and J usage is TRBJ1-4; perhaps TRBD1 as D (6 bases). The V gene lost 5 bases and the J gene lost 8 bases, with 18 bases spanning the gap. The CDR3 totals 15 residues. The germline CDR1 and CDR2 sequences are LNHDA and SQIVND (reference sequence). The CDR3 protein is CASSPPGHMGEKLFF. The CDR3 DNA reads TGTGCCAGTAGTCCACCGGGACATATGGGCGAAAAACTGTTTTTT.

V usage is TRBV2 and J usage is TRBJ1-6; unclear D gene. The length of the CDR3 is 12 residues. Germline lookup yields CDR1 SNHLY and CDR2 FYNNEI. Trimming took 5 bases from V and 11 from J, leaving 10 bases between them. CDR3 residues: CASSYENPPLHF. CDR3 sequence (DNA): TGTGCCAGCAGTTATGAGAATCCACCCCTCCACTTT.

V is TRBV2 and J is TRBJ2-3; 7 bases match TRBD1. The J segment lost 4 bases and the V segment lost 6 bases, leaving 10 bases of the junction unmatched. Germline V gives CDR1 SNHLY, CDR2 FYNNEI. This CDR3 has 15 amino acids. As DNA, the CDR3 is TGTGCCAGCAGGGGGACAGTAAGGGGCGCAGATACGCAGTATTTT. Protein product: CASRGTVRGADTQYF.

The J gene is TRBJ2-3, the V gene TRBV11-3; 8 bases map to TRBD2. Germline trimming cut 4 bases from V and 2 bases from J; bases unmatched to any gene: 8. This CDR3 has 16 residues. CDR1 is SGHNT, CDR2 YENEEA, per germline. The CDR3 bases are TGTGCCAGCAGCTCCGGGACTAGGAAAACCACAGATACGCAGTATTTT. Its protein product is CASSSGTRKTTDTQYF.

The rearrangement joins TRBV27 to TRBJ2-3; 11 bases are a match to TRBD2. Germline values: CDR1 MNHEY, CDR2 SMNVEV (reference sequence). This CDR3 contains 15 residues. V was clipped by 6 bases and J by 4 bases; unmatched bases: 6. CDR3 in amino acids: CASSSLAGVPDTQYF. For the CDR3, the DNA is TGTGCCAGCAGCTCACTAGCGGGAGTACCAGATACGCAGTATTTT.

The genes are TRBV27 and TRBJ2-7; 8 bases match TRBD2. Germline loops: CDR1 MNHEY, CDR2 SMNVEV (reference sequence). This CDR3 contains 16 residues. V lost 3 bases to trimming and J lost 1 base; unmatched junction nucleotides: 8. CDR3: CASSFLAGGMSYEQYF. As DNA, the CDR3 is TGTGCCAGCAGTTTTTTGGCGGGAGGAATGTCCTACGAGCAGTACTTC.